The 23 T cell receptor beta chains below all came from one sample that was sequenced in a study of blood T cell repertoires in COVID-19. Here immunoSEQ multiplex PCR was the method, and the copy in TCRdb shows in-frame clones only, minus some. In the table there are 490,000 or so clones, 88% of which are singletons. The sequenced sample was PBMCs or T cells enriched from blood (not recorded which). The receptors derive from a woman in her thirties or forties who had recovered from COVID-19.

This chain links TRBV29-1 with TRBJ2-1; 9 positions agree with TRBD2. Trimming took 7 bases from V and 0 from J; bases not matched to a gene: 7. Germline values: CDR1 SQVTM, CDR2 ANQGSEA. CDR3 size: 15 residues. The CDR3 reads CSAVLAGSSYNEQFF. CDR3 DNA sequence: TGCAGCGCCGTTCTAGCGGGGAGCTCCTACAATGAGCAGTTCTTC.

V is TRBV5-1 and J is TRBJ1-2, with D unclear. Germline assignment: CDR1 SGHRS and CDR2 YFSETQ. Trimming cost V 4 bases and J 3 bases, with 10 bases left between them. CDR3 length: 13 residues. CDR3 sequence reads: CASSPKTDYGYTF. Here the CDR3 DNA reads TGCGCCAGCAGCCCAAAAACGGACTATGGCTACACCTTC. Full variable domain (outside the CDR3, taken from reference TRBV5-1 and TRBJ1-2): KAGVTQTPRYLIKTRGQQVTLSCSPISGHRSVSWYQQTPGQGLQFLFEYFSETQRNKGNFPGRFSGRQFSNSRSEMNVSTLELGDSALYLCASSPKTDYGYTFGSGTRLTVV.

V gene TRBV19 combines with J gene TRBJ1-5; TRBD1 matches at 7 bases. Trimming took 2 bases from V and 5 from J; bases not matched to a gene: 6. The CDR3 runs to 15 residues. CDR1 and CDR2 (germline): LNHDA, SQIVND (reference sequence). CDR3 residues: CASSIYRGEDQPQHF. CDR3 bases: TGTGCCAGTAGTATATACAGGGGTGAGGATCAGCCCCAGCATTTT.

The V gene is TRBV18, the J gene TRBJ2-7; 7 nucleotides agree with TRBD2. There are 14 residues in the CDR3. Germline trimming cut 4 bases from V and 5 bases from J; bases unmatched to any gene: 8. Germline-derived CDR1 and CDR2 are KGHSH and LQKENI. The CDR3: CASSRAAGEHEQYF. As DNA, the CDR3 is TGTGCCAGCTCACGGGCCGCGGGAGAACACGAGCAGTACTTC. The full variable domain, rest sourced from reference TRBV18 and TRBJ2-7, is NAGVMQNPRHLVRRRGQEARLRCSPMKGHSHVYWYRQLPEEGLKFMVYLQKENIIDESGMPKERFSAEFPKEGPSILRIQQVVRGDSAAYFCASSRAAGEHEQYFGPGTRLTVT.

V is TRBV10-3 and J is TRBJ1-1; 7 positions match TRBD1. The CDR3 sequence is 14 residues long. Trimming cost V 4 bases and J 3 bases; bases outside gene matches: 5. CDR1 is ENHRY and CDR2 is SYGVKD in the germline V gene. The CDR3 nucleotides are TGTGCCATCAGTGCTGGCAGGGGGGACACTGAAGCTTTCTTT. Amino acids: CAISAGRGDTEAFF.

This clone was picked up a small number of times. V usage is TRBV5-6 and J usage is TRBJ2-3; D is uncertain. The CDR3 covers 13 residues. Trimming cost V 2 bases and J 9 bases, with 13 bases left between them. Germline V gene data show CDR1 as SGHDT and CDR2 as YYEEEE. CDR3 amino acids: CASSFAQSGTQYF. The CDR3 DNA follows: TGTGCCAGCAGCTTTGCCCAATCAGGCACGCAGTATTTT.

This clone was found a few times. The chain couples TRBV9 to TRBJ1-3; D possibly corresponds to TRBD1 (5 bases). V shed 0 bases and J shed 4 bases, with 11 bases lying between them. The V gene's germline CDR1 is SGDLS and CDR2 YYNGEE. This CDR3 has 15 amino acids. The CDR3 DNA sequence: TGTGCCAGCAGCGTAGGGGGGGAATGGGGAAACACCATATATTTT. Translated, it gives CASSVGGEWGNTIYF.

This chain uses TRBV4-3 with TRBJ1-1, with D tentatively TRBD1 (5 bases). Germline lookup yields CDR1 LGHNA and CDR2 YSLEER. The ends were cut back, 0 bases at V and 8 bases at J, with 13 bases in the middle. The CDR3 has 14 residues. CDR3 nucleotide sequence: TGCGCCAGCAGCCAAGAAATCAGGGCGCGGGAAGCTTTCTTT. Translating it yields CASSQEIRAREAFF.

This chain links TRBV4-2 with TRBJ2-1; D is unresolved. This CDR3 region has 15 residues. Looked up from germline, CDR1 is LGHNA and CDR2 is YNFKEQ. With 0 bases removed from V and 2 bases from J, the gap between germline ends came to 8 bases. The CDR3 sequence is CASSQEYLAYNEQFF. The CDR3 DNA reads TGTGCCAGCAGCCAAGAATACCTAGCCTACAATGAGCAGTTCTTC.

This chain joins TRBV19 and TRBJ2-7; weak D call: TRBD2 (6 bases). Per the germline V gene, CDR1 is LNHDA and CDR2 is SQIVND (reference sequence). V was pared by 4 bases and J by 5 bases, with 18 bases between. The length of the CDR3 is 15 residues. The chain's CDR3 is CASSTWAKGGNEQYF. CDR3 coding DNA: TGTGCCAGTAGTACCTGGGCTAAGGGAGGAAACGAGCAGTACTTC.

J is TRBJ1-2 and V is TRBV14; 7 nucleotides agree with TRBD1. With V trimmed by 4 bases and J by 4 bases, 3 bases remained unmatched. The germline CDR1 and CDR2 sequences are SGHDN and FVKESK. CDR3 length equals 13 residues. CDR3 bases: TGTGCCAGCAGCCTTAACAGGGGCTATGGCTACACCTTC. The encoded protein is CASSLNRGYGYTF.

The J gene is TRBJ1-6, the V gene TRBV29-1, with 10 nucleotides matching TRBD1. The CDR3 has 13 residues. Germline CDR1 SQVTM, CDR2 ANQGSEA. The V gene end was trimmed by 5 bases and the J gene end by 10 bases; junction bases not matched to a gene: 5. CDR3: CSVRWTGGSPLHF. As DNA, the CDR3 is TGCAGCGTTAGGTGGACAGGGGGATCACCCCTCCACTTT.

The count of this clone is one. This chain joins TRBV7-2 and TRBJ1-2, with 9 nucleotides matching TRBD1. The CDR3 is made up of 13 amino acids. V lost 8 bases to trimming and J lost 8 bases; unmatched junction nucleotides: 9. Germline-derived CDR1 and CDR2 are SGHTA and FQGNSA. Here the CDR3 DNA reads TGTGCCAGCGTACTGGGACAGGGCAACGGCTACACCTTC. This codes for CASVLGQGNGYTF.

The rearrangement uses TRBV7-6 and TRBJ1-3, with D possibly TRBD1 on 6 matching bases. The CDR3 totals 16 residues. V was cut by 0 bases and J by 0 bases, with 9 bases left in between. From germline, CDR1 is SGHVS and CDR2 FNYEAQ. The CDR3 sequence: CASSLAGHSSGNTIYF. CDR3 bases: TGTGCCAGCAGCTTAGCGGGACATAGCTCTGGAAACACCATATATTTT.

V and J are TRBV10-2 and TRBJ1-2, with a possible D match to TRBD1 (5 bases). The CDR3 contains 13 residues. V was trimmed by 3 bases and J by 7 bases, leaving 12 bases between them. The V gene's germline CDR1 is WSHSY and CDR2 SAAADI. The CDR3, as DNA: TGCGCCAGCAGTGATTGGGGGGGAGGTGGCTACACCTTC. It translates to CASSDWGGGGYTF.

The CDR3 reads CASSRDRPSGQPQHF. The CDR3 DNA reads as TGTGCCAGCAGCAGGGACAGGCCTTCGGGTCAGCCCCAGCATTTT. The rearrangement links TRBV3-1 (or the pseudogene TRBV3-2) to TRBJ1-5; TRBD1 matches at 8 bases. CDR3 length equals 15 residues. V gave up 5 bases and J gave up 6 bases; unmatched junction bases: 9. The V gene's germline CDR1 is LGHDT and CDR2 YNNKEL (reference sequence).

The gene calls are TRBV4-1 and TRBJ1-5; 7 positions match TRBD1. Trimming at V came to 2 bases and at J to 8 bases, leaving 9 bases not matched to a gene. This CDR3 has 15 residues. Germline values: CDR1 MGHRA, CDR2 YSYEKL. The CDR3 DNA reads as TGCGCCAGCAGCCAACCGGGGACAGTGGTAGAGCCCCAGCATTTT. As protein: CASSQPGTVVEPQHF.

As regards this clone: This may be a read error: a much more frequent sequence differs by one nucleotide. This chain connects TRBV6-4 to TRBJ2-3, with TRBD2 identical over 10 bases. This CDR3 has 15 residues. After removal of 3 bases from V and 1 base from J, the junction contained 1 base not matched to a gene. CDR1 is MRHNA, CDR2 SNTAGT, per germline. The CDR3 loop is CASSEGTSGTDTQYF. The DNA for the CDR3 is TGTGCCAGCAGTGAGGGGACTAGCGGCACAGATACGCAGTATTTT.

This chain joins TRBV19 and TRBJ1-1; 10 bases line up with TRBD1. The CDR3 is made up of 15 amino acids. V gave up 5 bases and J gave up 6 bases; unmatched junction bases: 9. The germline V gene has CDR1 LNHDA and CDR2 SQIVND (reference sequence). DNA for the CDR3: TGTGCCAGTAGTCCTGGGACAGGGGCAAGGGCTGAAGCTTTCTTT. Translated: CASSPGTGARAEAFF.

The genes are TRBV18 and TRBJ2-3, with 8 positions matching TRBD2. This CDR3 has 14 amino acids. Germline V gives CDR1 KGHSH, CDR2 LQKENI. With 5 bases clipped from V and 7 bases from J, the junction kept 8 bases outside the gene matches. CDR3 DNA: TGTGCCAGCTCAACGGCGGGAGGATCGAATACGCAGTATTTT. This translates into CASSTAGGSNTQYF. Using reference TRBV18 and TRBJ2-3 for the parts outside the CDR3, the full variable domain is NAGVMQNPRHLVRRRGQEARLRCSPMKGHSHVYWYRQLPEEGLKFMVYLQKENIIDESGMPKERFSAEFPKEGPSILRIQQVVRGDSAAYFCASSTAGGSNTQYFGPGTRLTVL.

The chain's CDR3 is CASSFMGGGQETQYF. The CDR3, as DNA: TGTGCCAGCAGCTTTATGGGGGGTGGCCAAGAGACCCAGTACTTC. The rearrangement uses TRBV7-9 and TRBJ2-5; tentatively, D is TRBD2 (6 bases). The CDR3 totals 15 residues. CDR1 and CDR2 from the germline V gene are SEHNR and FQNEAQ (reference sequence). V lost 3 bases to trimming and J lost 1 base, with 12 bases between them.

The genes are TRBV27 and TRBJ2-1; 13 bases fit TRBD2. Per germline, CDR1 MNHEY and CDR2 SMNVEV (reference sequence). Trimming took 6 bases from V and 7 from J; bases not matched to a gene: 3. The CDR3 covers 14 residues. The DNA for the CDR3 is TGTGCCAGCAGAGGACTAGCGGGAGCAAATGAGCAGTTCTTC. Amino acid sequence: CASRGLAGANEQFF.

The chain employs TRBV10-1 and TRBJ1-1; D call uncertain. CDR1 WNHNN and CDR2 SYGVQD come from the germline V gene (reference sequence). The CDR3 is 16 residues long. V lost 3 bases to trimming and J lost 0 bases, with 14 bases between them. The CDR3 sequence is CASSDSPLELNTEAFF. Here the CDR3 DNA reads TGCGCCAGCAGTGACTCCCCGTTGGAGTTGAACACTGAAGCTTTCTTT.